These T cell receptor beta chains were read from a single sample in a study of cytomegalovirus exposure and HLA in healthy donors. Some clones are missing from TCRdb's copy, which holds only in-frame ones; the method was immunoSEQ multiplex PCR. The sample holds 210,000 or so clones; 70% to 80% are singletons and the top ten take around 2.9%. Sequencing was performed on PBMCs. Source of these receptors: an older woman in good health and CMV-seropositive. The CDR3 runs from the conserved cysteine through the conserved F or W. The order of the fields is CDR3 length, V gene, D gene, J gene, clone size, CDR3 DNA, CDR3 protein. D genes are given only for firm matches. Where a row states a size, it is once, few, many or the class of an expanded clone; other rows omit it.

17,TRBV28,-,TRBJ2-1,-,TGTGCCAGCAGTCCTTCCCTGGGACTTAAGGGCTACAATGAGCAGTTCTTC,CASSPSLGLKGYNEQFF
14,TRBV29-1,TRBD1,TRBJ1-5,-,TGCAGCGTTGTAGGGACAGGGGTTAATCAGCCCCAGCATTTT,CSVVGTGVNQPQHF
13,TRBV7-8,-,TRBJ2-7,few,TGTGCCAGCAAGTCAAGACAGGCCTACGAGCAGTACTTC,CASKSRQAYEQYF
15,TRBV29-1,-,TRBJ1-5,-,TGCAGCGTAAGGGACACCGCTTATAGCAATCAGCCCCAGCATTTT,CSVRDTAYSNQPQHF
13,TRBV11-1,-,TRBJ1-2,-,TGTGCCAGCAGCGACAGGTCTCACTATGGCTACACCTTC,CASSDRSHYGYTF
15,TRBV6-1,TRBD1,TRBJ2-7,once,TGTGCCAGCAAAGTTGGGGTACAGGGGACCTACGAGCAGTACTTC,CASKVGVQGTYEQYF
13,TRBV14,TRBD1,TRBJ1-1,once,TGTGCCAGCAGCCAAGACTTACAGGGGAGCGCTTTCTTT,CASSQDLQGSAFF
15,TRBV5-4,TRBD1,TRBJ2-5,-,TGTGCCAGCAGCCTTGACAGGGGGCGATTAAAGACCCAGTACTTC,CASSLDRGRLKTQYF
12,TRBV30,-,TRBJ1-2,-,TGTGCCTGGTTAACCCCCCTACATGGCTACACCTTC,CAWLTPLHGYTF
14,TRBV18,TRBD1,TRBJ1-5,once,TGTGCCAGCTCGCCGGGACAGCGCAATCAGCCCCAGCATTTT,CASSPGQRNQPQHF
13,TRBV18,-,TRBJ1-1,-,TGTGCCAGCTCACCTGACACTTACACTGAAGCTTTCTTT,CASSPDTYTEAFF
13,TRBV7-6,-,TRBJ2-1,-,TGTGCCAGCAGCTCCCGTGGGAGAAGTGAGCAGTTCTTC,CASSSRGRSEQFF
16,TRBV18,TRBD2,TRBJ2-5,few,TGTGCCAGCTCACCACCTCGGACTAGCGGGAGAGAGACCCAGTACTTC,CASSPPRTSGRETQYF
15,TRBV5-1,TRBD2,TRBJ2-3,-,TGCGCCAGCAGCTTAGGGACTAACAGCATAGATACGCAGTATTTT,CASSLGTNSIDTQYF
14,TRBV7-6,-,TRBJ2-7,few,TGTGCCAGCAGCTTAACGTTGAGTGGGCTCGAGCAGTACTTC,CASSLTLSGLEQYF
13,TRBV9,-,TRBJ2-4,-,TGTGCCAGCAGCCCAAGCCCACAAAACATTCAGTACTTC,CASSPSPQNIQYF